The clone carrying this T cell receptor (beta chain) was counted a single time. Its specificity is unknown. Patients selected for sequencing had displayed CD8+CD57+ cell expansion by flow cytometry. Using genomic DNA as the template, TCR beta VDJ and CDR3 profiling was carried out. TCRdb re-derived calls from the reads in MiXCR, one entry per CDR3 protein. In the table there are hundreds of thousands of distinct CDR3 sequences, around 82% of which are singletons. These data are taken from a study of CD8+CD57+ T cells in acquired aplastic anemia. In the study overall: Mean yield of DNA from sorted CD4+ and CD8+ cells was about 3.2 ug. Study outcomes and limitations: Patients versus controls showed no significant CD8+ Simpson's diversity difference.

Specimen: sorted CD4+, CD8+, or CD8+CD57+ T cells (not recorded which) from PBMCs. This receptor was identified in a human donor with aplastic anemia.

CDR3 region: CSFPGGASGRGSSYNEQFF. The DNA of the CDR3 is TGCAGTTTTCCCGGGGGGGCTAGCGGGAGGGGGAGCTCCTACAATGAGCAGTTCTTC. The chain joins TRBV20-1 to TRBJ2-1; 12 nucleotides match TRBD2. Losses at the gene ends were 8 bases for V and 0 bases for J; bases not matched to a gene: 17. Germline assignment: CDR1 DFQATT and CDR2 SNEGSKA (reference sequence). The CDR3 covers 19 residues.